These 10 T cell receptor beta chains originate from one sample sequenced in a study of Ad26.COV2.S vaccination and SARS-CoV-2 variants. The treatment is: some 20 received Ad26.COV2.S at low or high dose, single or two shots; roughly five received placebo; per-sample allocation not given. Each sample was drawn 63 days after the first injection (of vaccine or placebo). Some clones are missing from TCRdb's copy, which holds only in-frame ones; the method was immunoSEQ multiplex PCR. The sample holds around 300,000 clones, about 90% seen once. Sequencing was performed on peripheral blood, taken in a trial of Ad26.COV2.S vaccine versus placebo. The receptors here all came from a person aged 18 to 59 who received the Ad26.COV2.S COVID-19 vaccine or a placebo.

The CDR3 is CASSLRRTSGQETQYF. Written as DNA, the CDR3 is TGTGCCAGCAGTCTCCGCAGGACTAGCGGACAAGAGACCCAGTACTTC. The V gene is TRBV7-2, the J gene TRBJ2-5; 10 positions match TRBD2. Trimming cost V 6 bases and J 2 bases; bases outside gene matches: 9. Germline V gene lookup returns CDR1 SGHTA and CDR2 FQGNSA. The CDR3 has 16 residues.

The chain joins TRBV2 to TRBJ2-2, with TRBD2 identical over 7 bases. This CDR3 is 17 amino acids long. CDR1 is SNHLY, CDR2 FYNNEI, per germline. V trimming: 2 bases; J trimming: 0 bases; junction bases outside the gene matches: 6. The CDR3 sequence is CASSESGEDANTGELFF. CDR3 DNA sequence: TGTGCCAGCAGTGAAAGCGGGGAGGACGCGAACACCGGGGAGCTGTTTTTT.

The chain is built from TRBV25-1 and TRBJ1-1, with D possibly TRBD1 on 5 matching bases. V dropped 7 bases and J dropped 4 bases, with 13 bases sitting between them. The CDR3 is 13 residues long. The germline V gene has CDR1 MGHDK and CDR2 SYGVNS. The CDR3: CASKLGVSTEAFF. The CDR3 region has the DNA TGTGCCAGCAAATTGGGGGTTTCCACTGAAGCTTTCTTT.

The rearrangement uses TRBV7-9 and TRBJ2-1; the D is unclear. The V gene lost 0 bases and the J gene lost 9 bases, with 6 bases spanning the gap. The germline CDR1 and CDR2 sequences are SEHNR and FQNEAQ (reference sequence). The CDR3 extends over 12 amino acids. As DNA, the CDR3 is TGTGCCAGCAGCTTAGCGGTCCGTGAGCAGTTCTTC. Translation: CASSLAVREQFF.

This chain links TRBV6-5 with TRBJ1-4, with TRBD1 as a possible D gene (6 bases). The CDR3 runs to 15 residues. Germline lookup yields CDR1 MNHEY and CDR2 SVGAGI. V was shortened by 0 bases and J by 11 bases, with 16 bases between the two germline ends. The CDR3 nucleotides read TGTGCCAGCAGTTACTCACTGGACAGCCAACCGAAACTGTTTTTT. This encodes CASSYSLDSQPKLFF.

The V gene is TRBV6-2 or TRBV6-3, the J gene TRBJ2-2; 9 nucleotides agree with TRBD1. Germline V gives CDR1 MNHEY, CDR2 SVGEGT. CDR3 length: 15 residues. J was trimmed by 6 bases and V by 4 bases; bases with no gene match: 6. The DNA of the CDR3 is TGTGCCAGCAGTTTGACAGGGGGAAAATCCGGGGAGCTGTTTTTT. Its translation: CASSLTGGKSGELFF.

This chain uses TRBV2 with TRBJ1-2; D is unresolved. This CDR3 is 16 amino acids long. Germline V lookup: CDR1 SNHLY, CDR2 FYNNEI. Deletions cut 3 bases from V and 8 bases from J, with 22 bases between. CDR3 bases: TGTGCCAGCAGTGATGTCGGAGCATATGTGGCTCTCGGCTACACCTTC. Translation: CASSDVGAYVALGYTF.

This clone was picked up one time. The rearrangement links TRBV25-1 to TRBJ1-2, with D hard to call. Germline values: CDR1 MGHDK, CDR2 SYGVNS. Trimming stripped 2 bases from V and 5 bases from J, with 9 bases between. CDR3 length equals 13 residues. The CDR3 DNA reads TGTGCCAGCAGTGAACCCGCGTCTTATGGCTACACCTTC. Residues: CASSEPASYGYTF.

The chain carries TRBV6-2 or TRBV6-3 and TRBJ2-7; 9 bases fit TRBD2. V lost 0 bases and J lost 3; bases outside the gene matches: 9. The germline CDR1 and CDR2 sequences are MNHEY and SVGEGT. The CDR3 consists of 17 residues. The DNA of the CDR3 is TGTGCCAGCAGTTACTCTAGCGGGAGAACCCCCCTCTACGAGCAGTACGTC. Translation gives CASSYSSGRTPLYEQYV.

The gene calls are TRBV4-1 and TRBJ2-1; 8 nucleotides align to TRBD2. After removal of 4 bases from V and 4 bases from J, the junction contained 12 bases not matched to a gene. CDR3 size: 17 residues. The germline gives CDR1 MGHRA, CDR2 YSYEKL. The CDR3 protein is CASSLQSSGSIYNEQFF. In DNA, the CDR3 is TGCGCCAGCAGCCTACAGTCCAGCGGGAGTATTTACAATGAGCAGTTCTTC.